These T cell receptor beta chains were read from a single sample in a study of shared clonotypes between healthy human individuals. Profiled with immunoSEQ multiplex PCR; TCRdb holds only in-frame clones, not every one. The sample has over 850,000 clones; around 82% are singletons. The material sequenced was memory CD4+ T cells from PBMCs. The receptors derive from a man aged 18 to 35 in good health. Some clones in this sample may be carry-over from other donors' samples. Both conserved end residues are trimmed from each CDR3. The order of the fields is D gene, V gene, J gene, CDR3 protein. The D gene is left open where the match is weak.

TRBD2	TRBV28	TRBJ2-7	ASISAGASYEQY
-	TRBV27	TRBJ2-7	ASRSYEQY
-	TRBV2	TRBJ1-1	ASSKDQGFTEAF
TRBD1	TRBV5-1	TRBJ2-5	ASSLRGQGTETQY
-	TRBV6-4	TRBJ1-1	ASRSFGGTEAF
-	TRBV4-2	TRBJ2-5	ASSQAVKYQETQY
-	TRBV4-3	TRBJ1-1	ASSSPQTGMNTEAF
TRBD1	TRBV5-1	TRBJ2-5	ASSPTGGVETQY
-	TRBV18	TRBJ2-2	ASSTRGGSAGELF
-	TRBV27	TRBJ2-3	ASSSRGTDTQY
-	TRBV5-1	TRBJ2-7	ASSPEAAKYEQY
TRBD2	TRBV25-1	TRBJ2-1	ASSVGLVDEQF
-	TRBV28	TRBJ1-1	ASSSQQSRNTEAF
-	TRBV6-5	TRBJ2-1	ASSPGIKQF
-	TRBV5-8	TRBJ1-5	ASSLGLGSNQPQH
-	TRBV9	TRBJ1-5	ASSVADGERPQH
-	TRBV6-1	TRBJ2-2	ARGGAGTGELF
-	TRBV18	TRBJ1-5	ASSRDGGNQPQH
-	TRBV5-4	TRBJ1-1	ASSLPREMNTEAF
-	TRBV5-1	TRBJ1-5	ASSQDGYNQPQH
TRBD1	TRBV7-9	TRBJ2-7	ASSTGRDRAYEQY
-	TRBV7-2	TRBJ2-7	ASSFQTGGYEQY
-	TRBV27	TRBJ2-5	ASSPLGGKETQY
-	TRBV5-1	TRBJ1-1	ASTPRGVGTEAF
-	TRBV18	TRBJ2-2	ASSPENTGELF
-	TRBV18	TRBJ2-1	ASSKAVGNGVGSYNEQF
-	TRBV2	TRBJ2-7	ASSGPGRGEQY
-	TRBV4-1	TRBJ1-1	ASSQERWSEAF
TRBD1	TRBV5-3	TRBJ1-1	ARGEGGALYAF
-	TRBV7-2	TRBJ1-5	ASSFGYNQPQH
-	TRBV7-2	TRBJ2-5	ASSPWTAVQETQY
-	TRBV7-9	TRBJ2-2	ASSLRQYTGELF
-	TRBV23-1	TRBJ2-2	ASGGDTGELF
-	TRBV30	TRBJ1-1	AWRASRDEAF
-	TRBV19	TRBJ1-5	ASSIIRTGNQPQH
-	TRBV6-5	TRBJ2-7	ASSPSEGTSYEQY
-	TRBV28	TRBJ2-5	ASSPQGRETQY
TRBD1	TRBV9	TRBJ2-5	ASSVGRSGQGREETQY
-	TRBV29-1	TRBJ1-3	SVGLTPNTIY
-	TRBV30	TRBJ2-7	AWTQPGRLYEQY
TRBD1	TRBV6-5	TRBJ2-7	ASSYSGGAGYEQY
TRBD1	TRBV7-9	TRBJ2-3	ASSLWDRGTDTQY